This T cell receptor (beta chain) was identified during a study of OX40 agonist ivuxolimab in advanced cancers. For the study in its entirety: Ivuxolimab was a fully human IgG2 agonistic monoclonal antibody targeting the costimulatory receptor OX40 (CD134). Prior anti-PD-1, anti-PD-L1 or anti-CTLA-4 therapy was permitted, and 40% to 50% of dose-escalation patients had received checkpoint inhibitors. The paper describes the monotherapy dose-escalation part (N of about 55 patients) of the phase I trial of ivuxolimab. Of the approximately 53 patients in dose escalation, about 20 had hepatocellular carcinoma, around 15 had melanoma, 9 had renal cell carcinoma and 9 had head and neck cancer. The dose-escalation cohort was around 84% male with a mean age of roughly 60 years, ranging from about 23 to 85. Intravenous ivuxolimab was administered to patients every 2 weeks at six dose levels: 0.01, 0.1, 0.3, 1.5, 3 and 10 mg/kg. The purpose of peripheral TCRbeta sequencing was to test whether ivuxolimab changed TCR sequence diversity and led to clonal T-cell expansion. Partial responses occurred in three dose-escalation patients: two with cutaneous melanoma and one with hepatocellular carcinoma.

Genomic DNA was extracted from sorted cells for sequencing of the TCRbeta CDR3 region. The immunoSEQ Assay was used for sequencing of TCRbeta CDR3 regions. TCRdb holds this immuneACCESS table with in-frame rearrangements only. Some clones are missing; in checked studies, unresolved V genes explain under half, and the rest has no known cause. The sample includes tens of thousands of clones, with 80% to 95% observed a single time. The ten largest clones capture 8.7% of the sample. CDR1 and CDR2 are read off the germline V gene as SGDLS and YYNGEE. From its cysteine to its phenylalanine, the CDR3 spans 13 amino acids. The DNA shown is the 39-base CDR3, in frame from base 1. The V and J ends are trimmed by 6 bases and 5 bases, leaving 9 bases between them. Patients with a history of autoimmune disease or receiving systemic immunosuppression were excluded from the trial. Peripheral blood for TCR sequencing was collected from all dose cohorts at baseline, on cycle 4 day 1, and on cycle 7 day 1. Samples came from an open-label, multicenter, first-in-human phase I dose-escalation trial of ivuxolimab. The trial enrolled adults with locally advanced or metastatic head and neck squamous cell, hepatocellular, melanoma or renal cell carcinoma. Before TCR sequencing, CD4+ and CD8+ T cells were separately sorted from peripheral blood.

The full study reports these points: Antigen specificity was not determined for the clonally expanded peripheral T cells. At doses of 0.1 to 3.0 mg/kg, clonal expansion of both CD4+ and CD8+ blood T cells was observed from baseline to week 6. In partial responders in the 0.1-3.0 mg/kg groups, normalized peripheral clonal expansion was found to be among the lowest, especially among CD8+ T cells. After ivuxolimab, expanded clones were on average more numerous among CD8+ T cells than among CD4+ T cells. Low levels of normalized T-cell clonal expansion were also seen in some patients who did not respond.

This clone was detected only once. Its specific antigen is unknown. Within one base of it there is no much larger clone, and no base qualities were kept. The rearrangement joined TRBV9 to TRBJ1-6; a confident D gene designation cannot be given. This receptor was taken from an adult with an advanced solid tumor such as melanoma, head and neck, liver or kidney cancer. Sequenced material: CD4+ or CD8+ T cells sorted from blood, taken in a trial of the OX40 agonist ivuxolimab. The CDR3 protein: CASTRTDNSPLHF. The DNA is TGTGCCAGCACCCGGACGGATAATTCACCCCTCCACTTT.